A single sample is the source of the 28 T cell receptor beta chains below, sequenced in a study of T-cell reconstitution after alpha-beta-depleted transplantation in children. Preparation of the TCRbeta library involved a method that used unique molecular identifiers. TCRdb ran MiXCR on the PCR reads and lists one entry per CDR3 protein. The sample holds a few hundred thousand distinct CDR3 sequences, 10% seen once. Sequences were derived from PBMCs from the stem cell graft donor, sampled from the stem cell graft. All receptors derive from a human donor who donated a stem cell graft to a child with acute lymphoblastic leukemia.

This clonotype was counted only a few times. V and J are TRBV11-2 and TRBJ1-5; TRBD1 matches 9 bases. The CDR3 totals 18 residues. Germline lookup yields CDR1 SGHAT and CDR2 FQNNGV. Trimming removed 0 bases from V and 3 bases from J; junction bases left unmatched: 9. CDR3 sequence: CASSLDRKRTGVNQPQHF. The CDR3, as DNA: TGTGCCAGCAGCTTAGATAGAAAAAGGACAGGGGTCAATCAGCCCCAGCATTTT.

The chain carries TRBV5-4 and TRBJ1-1; D gene uncertain. Trimming pared 0 bases from V and 8 bases from J, leaving 11 bases between. Germline-derived CDR1 and CDR2 are SGHNT and YYREEE (reference sequence). This CDR3 comprises 13 residues. CDR3 DNA sequence: TGTGCCAGCAGCTTGGCCGGCGGGCAAGAAGCTTTCTTT. It yields the protein CASSLAGGQEAFF.

This clonotype was seen repeatedly, ten times or more. The gene calls are TRBV5-1 and TRBJ2-3, with 8 bases fitting TRBD1. J lost 10 bases, V lost 0 bases, and 13 bases had no gene match. Germline V gene sequence: CDR1 SGHRS, CDR2 YFSETQ. The length of the CDR3 is 16 residues. CDR3 loop: CASSLGQGASGIAQYF. CDR3 coding DNA: TGCGCCAGCAGCTTGGGGCAGGGGGCCTCCGGTATTGCGCAGTATTTT.

The CDR3 nucleotides are TGTGCCAGCAGCACGATGGGCGAGCAGTACTTC. Protein sequence: CASSTMGEQYF. V is TRBV7-2 and J is TRBJ2-7; D gene ambiguous. Germline CDR1 and CDR2: SGHTA and FQGNSA. The germline V and J ends were trimmed by 5 bases and 6 bases, with 8 bases remaining between them. The CDR3 sequence is 11 residues long.

The chain carries TRBV15 and TRBJ2-3, with 7 bases fitting TRBD2. CDR1 is LNHNV, CDR2 YYDKDF, per germline (reference sequence). This CDR3 comprises 15 residues. V lost 3 bases and J lost 2; bases outside the gene matches: 5. CDR3 sequence (DNA): TGTGCCACCAGCAGTAGGGACTACACCACAGATACGCAGTATTTT. This translates into CATSSRDYTTDTQYF.

A few counts support this clonotype. The chain has TRBV4-1 and TRBJ2-3, with TRBD1 identical over 9 bases. Germline V CDR1 and CDR2: MGHRA, YSYEKL. The CDR3 loop spans 16 amino acids. The ends lost 4 bases at V and 0 bases at J; junction bases unmatched: 5. DNA for the CDR3: TGCGCCAGCAGCCGGGACAGGGATGCTAGCACAGATACGCAGTATTTT. Its protein is CASSRDRDASTDTQYF.

This clonotype has a handful of counts. The J gene is TRBJ2-2, the V gene TRBV27; TRBD1 matches 9 bases. The J segment lost 5 bases and the V segment lost 8 bases, leaving 6 bases of the junction unmatched. The CDR3 has 14 amino acids. From germline, CDR1 is MNHEY and CDR2 SMNVEV (reference sequence). The CDR3 reads CASQWTGETGELFF. Here the CDR3 DNA reads TGTGCCAGCCAGTGGACAGGGGAGACCGGGGAGCTGTTTTTT.

The V call is TRBV7-6, the J call TRBJ2-7; D possibly corresponds to TRBD2 (5 bases). This CDR3 comprises 13 residues. Germline V gene lookup returns CDR1 SGHVS and CDR2 FNYEAQ. The V end was cut by 5 bases, the J end by 2 bases, with 10 bases between. The CDR3 is CASSPDSPYEQYF. The CDR3 bases are TGTGCCAGCAGCCCGGACTCCCCCTACGAGCAGTACTTC.

The V and J genes are TRBV7-9 and TRBJ2-7; D remains ambiguous. Trimming removed 7 bases from V and 3 bases from J, with 13 bases in between. The CDR3 runs 13 residues. Germline CDR1 reads SEHNR; CDR2 reads FQNEAQ (reference sequence). The chain's CDR3 is CASTPVGSYEQYF. CDR3 sequence (DNA): TGTGCCAGCACCCCAGTTGGAAGCTACGAGCAGTACTTC.

Only a few counts were recorded for this clonotype. The CDR3 bases are TGTGCCAGCAGCCACCTGACTTATCATAGGAATGAGCAGTTCTTC. Its protein product is CASSHLTYHRNEQFF. The V gene is TRBV3-1, the J gene TRBJ2-1; D remains unclear. Trimming removed 3 bases at V and 7 bases at J, with 16 bases between. Germline V gene lookup returns CDR1 LGHDT and CDR2 YNNKEL (reference sequence). This CDR3 is 15 amino acids long.

This clonotype has more than one count but fewer than ten. This chain links TRBV5-1 with TRBJ1-4, with 10 bases fitting TRBD1. With V trimmed by 4 bases and J by 6 bases, 12 bases remained unmatched. CDR3 length equals 17 residues. Germline loops: CDR1 SGHRS, CDR2 YFSETQ. CDR3 nucleotide sequence: TGCGCCAGCAGCCCGGGACAGGGGACATCAACATATGAAAAACTGTTTTTT. As protein: CASSPGQGTSTYEKLFF.

There are a few counts of this clonotype. The V call is TRBV12-3 or TRBV12-4, the J call TRBJ2-7; no reliable D call. The CDR3 extends over 13 amino acids. The germline V and J ends were trimmed by 3 bases and 3 bases, with 9 bases remaining between them. CDR3 in amino acids: CASSFAKIYEQYF. The DNA of the CDR3 is TGTGCCAGCAGTTTTGCCAAAATCTACGAGCAGTACTTC.

This chain joins TRBV5-1 and TRBJ2-4; a weak D match, TRBD2 (5 bases). The length of the CDR3 is 15 residues. With 4 bases removed from V and 5 bases from J, the gap between germline ends came to 16 bases. Germline-derived CDR1 and CDR2 are SGHRS and YFSETQ. In nucleotides, the CDR3 is TGCGCCAGCAGCATGGACTTAAATCGCCAAAACATTCAGTACTTC. Protein sequence: CASSMDLNRQNIQYF.

A few counts support this clonotype. In DNA form, the CDR3 reads TGCGCCAGCAGCCTGAGCTCCCGGTGCACCTTACAGGGACTGCGCACTGAAGCTTTCTTT. Translated: CASSLSSRCTLQGLRTEAFF. The chain employs TRBV5-1 and TRBJ1-1; D might be TRBD1 (6 bases). This CDR3 comprises 20 residues. V was shortened by 4 bases and J by 4 bases, with 32 bases between the two germline ends. Germline CDR1 reads SGHRS; CDR2 reads YFSETQ.

This clonotype was seen more than once but under ten times. The chain joins TRBV29-1 to TRBJ2-2, with 8 positions matching TRBD2. Germline CDR1 is SQVTM and CDR2 is ANQGSEA. J gave up 9 bases and V 4 bases, and 4 bases lay outside the gene matches. The CDR3 loop spans 12 amino acids. Here the CDR3 reads CSVAGGHRELFF. In DNA, the CDR3 is TGCAGCGTTGCGGGGGGGCACCGGGAGCTGTTTTTT.

This clonotype has just a few counts. The chain employs TRBV7-8 and TRBJ2-3, with 12 bases lining up with TRBD2. Germline V CDR1 and CDR2: SGHVS, FQNEAQ. The CDR3 totals 16 residues. V lost 5 bases to trimming and J lost 6 bases; unmatched junction nucleotides: 9. Here the CDR3 DNA reads TGTGCCAGCAGCCCGCGTAGACTAGCGGGAGAGGATACGCAGTATTTT. The encoded protein is CASSPRRLAGEDTQYF.

This clonotype was detected a few times. V usage is TRBV4-1 and J usage is TRBJ1-4; D is unclear. CDR3 length: 17 residues. Germline V gives CDR1 MGHRA, CDR2 YSYEKL. Deletions cut 1 base from V and 1 base from J, with 13 bases between. The CDR3 loop reads CASSQAGVEGTNEKLFF. CDR3 in DNA: TGCGCCAGCAGCCAAGCTGGGGTAGAGGGAACTAATGAAAAACTGTTTTTT.

There are many counts of this clonotype. V and J are TRBV20-1 and TRBJ2-1; D is perhaps TRBD1 or TRBD2 (6 bases each). Germline CDR1 and CDR2: DFQATT and SNEGSKA (reference sequence). The CDR3 extends over 12 amino acids. Trimming pared 6 bases from V and 10 bases from J, leaving 16 bases between. The CDR3 nucleotides read TGCAGTGCCAATCGGGGGCCGAGCGAGCAGTTCTTC. The encoded protein is CSANRGPSEQFF.

The CDR3 DNA reads as TGCGCCAGCAGCTTCAGACTAGCGGTTAGCACAGATACGCAGTATTTT. This gives the protein CASSFRLAVSTDTQYF. The chain combines TRBV5-1 with TRBJ2-3; 9 bases map to TRBD2. In germline, CDR1 is SGHRS, CDR2 YFSETQ. The CDR3 totals 16 residues. V dropped 2 bases and J dropped 0; count of bases not matched to a gene: 4.

The CDR3 protein is CASRGDRGLGYTF. CDR3 in DNA: TGTGCCAGCAGGGGGGACAGGGGGCTTGGCTACACCTTC. The chain has TRBV9 and TRBJ1-2; 12 bases agree with TRBD1. The ends lost 5 bases at V and 7 bases at J; junction bases unmatched: 3. The CDR3 extends over 13 amino acids. Germline assignment: CDR1 SGDLS and CDR2 YYNGEE.

This clonotype came up many times. V usage is TRBV5-6 and J usage is TRBJ2-1, with 8 bases fitting TRBD1. There are 14 residues in the CDR3. V lost 1 base and J lost 9; bases outside the gene matches: 6. Germline CDR1 SGHDT, CDR2 YYEEEE. The CDR3 loop is CASSLPGGMGEQFF. CDR3 nucleotide sequence: TGTGCCAGCAGCTTGCCAGGGGGCATGGGTGAGCAGTTCTTC.

There are a few counts of this clonotype. This chain joins TRBV12-3 or TRBV12-4 and TRBJ2-2; D possibly corresponds to TRBD2 (6 bases). V lost 6 bases to trimming and J lost 5 bases, with 7 bases between them. The CDR3 extends over 12 amino acids. The CDR3: CASSAGTGELFF. CDR3 in DNA: TGTGCCAGCAGCGCGGGGACCGGGGAGCTGTTTTTT.

The chain uses TRBV20-1 and TRBJ2-1, with 8 bases matching TRBD2. The CDR3 is 13 amino acids. J gave up 8 bases and V 4 bases, and 7 bases lay outside the gene matches. Germline CDR1 DFQATT, CDR2 SNEGSKA (reference sequence). The CDR3 loop reads CSATAGAVYEQFF. In DNA form, the CDR3 reads TGCAGTGCTACAGCGGGAGCGGTTTATGAGCAGTTCTTC.

This clonotype occurred a few times. The chain employs TRBV5-1 and TRBJ2-1, with 8 bases identical to TRBD2. The germline V gene has CDR1 SGHRS and CDR2 YFSETQ. This CDR3 is 14 amino acids long. V trimming: 0 bases; J trimming: 8 bases; junction bases outside the gene matches: 4. The CDR3 DNA is TGCGCCAGCAGCTTGGCGGGGGGGTACGATGAGCAGTTCTTC. Protein product: CASSLAGGYDEQFF. Looking up the rest from reference TRBV5-1 and TRBJ2-1 gives the full variable domain: KAGVTQTPRYLIKTRGQQVTLSCSPISGHRSVSWYQQTPGQGLQFLFEYFSETQRNKGNFPGRFSGRQFSNSRSEMNVSTLELGDSALYLCASSLAGGYDEQFFGPGTRLTVL.

This clonotype came up a few times. V and J are TRBV7-9 and TRBJ2-5; possible D gene TRBD1, 5 bases. Looked up from germline, CDR1 is SEHNR and CDR2 is FQNEAQ (reference sequence). The CDR3 sequence is 16 residues long. Between the trimmed V and J ends, which lost 2 bases and 5 bases, there was a span of 18 bases. The CDR3: CASSLSFNIKGETQYF. The CDR3 DNA follows: TGTGCCAGCAGCTTAAGTTTTAACATAAAGGGGGAGACCCAGTACTTC.

This clonotype was recorded a few times. The chain uses TRBV15 and TRBJ2-7, with 10 bases matching TRBD1. Germline values: CDR1 LNHNV, CDR2 YYDKDF (reference sequence). J was trimmed by 3 bases and V by 1 base; bases with no gene match: 0. The CDR3 has 14 amino acids. The CDR3 sequence: CATSRGTGGYEQYF. The CDR3 nucleotides are TGTGCCACCAGCAGAGGGACAGGGGGCTACGAGCAGTACTTC. The full variable domain, with the rest looked up from reference TRBV15 and TRBJ2-7, is DAMVIQNPRYQVTQFGKPVTLSCSQTLNHNVMYWYQQKSSQAPKLLFHYYDKDFNNEADTPDNFQSRRPNTSFCFLDIRSPGLGDTAMYLCATSRGTGGYEQYFGPGTRLTVT.

The chain recombines TRBV20-1 with TRBJ2-7, with D unclear. CDR1 and CDR2 from the germline V gene are DFQATT and SNEGSKA (reference sequence). This CDR3 spans 13 amino acids. V gave up 3 bases and J gave up 2 bases, with 11 bases separating them. The CDR3 sequence: CSASRGRTYEQYF. In DNA form, the CDR3 reads TGCAGTGCTAGTCGTGGACGGACCTACGAGCAGTACTTC.

This sequence joins TRBV4-3 and TRBJ1-2; D is undetermined. V lost 4 bases and J lost 5, with 20 bases in between. Germline lookup yields CDR1 LGHNA and CDR2 YSLEER. The CDR3 is made up of 16 amino acids. CDR3 in amino acids: CASSRGGGRMIYGYTF. The CDR3 bases are TGCGCCAGCAGCCGCGGCGGTGGCAGGATGATTTATGGCTACACCTTC.